This T cell receptor (beta chain) was sequenced for a study of blood T cell repertoires in COVID-19. Germline V gives CDR1 LGHNT, CDR2 FRNRAP. J gave up 2 bases and V 3 bases, and 6 bases lay outside the gene matches. There are 16 residues in the CDR3. The table came from immunoSEQ multiplex PCR; TCRdb's copy has only in-frame clones and leaves some out. This table holds 650,000 to 800,000 clones, 80% to 90% found once. The chain uses TRBV12-5 and TRBJ1-5, with 8 bases matching TRBD1. The sequenced sample consisted of peripheral blood. This TCR derives from a woman aged 18-29 years with acute or convalescent COVID-19. The CDR3 sequence is CASGFHTDRGNQPQHF. The DNA for the CDR3 is TGTGCTAGTGGTTTCCACACGGACAGGGGCAATCAGCCCCAGCATTTT.